The clone carrying this T cell receptor beta chain was recorded many times. The target antigen is unknown. These data are taken from a study of beta chain features in type 1 diabetes. A single heparinised blood sample, averaging about 100 mL, was obtained per donor. CD4+ naive, central memory, regulatory and stem cell-like memory cells were sorted via CD45RO/CCR7/CD25/CD127/CD95/CD27. TCRB transcripts that were expressed got sequenced, as all of the isolated RNA had been reverse transcribed. The repertoire was sequenced with immunoSEQ multiplex PCR; TCRdb's copy has only in-frame clones and lacks some. The sample holds some 150,000 clones, roughly a tenth seen once. General study results and limits: Overrepresentation of cells with high TCR expression could result from cDNA sequencing. Type 1 diabetes patients showed a moderate but significant shortening of TCRB CDR3s in all four CD4+ subsets.

V was cut by 5 bases and J by 9 bases, with 16 bases left in between. Germline CDR1 and CDR2: LGHNA and YNFKEQ. The CDR3 is 13 residues long. Sequencing was carried out using naive CD4+ T cells from blood. The V and J genes are TRBV4-2 and TRBJ2-5; D is perhaps TRBD2 (6 bases). The clonotype originates from a man aged 18 to 35 in good health. CDR3 sequence reads: CASSTGESTAQYF. The CDR3 DNA is TGTGCCAGCAGCACGGGGGAGTCCACGGCCCAGTACTTC.